The source of this T cell receptor (beta chain) is a study of graft-versus-host responses after intestinal transplantation. Background on the study: Every one of the recipients received anti-thymocyte globulin induction and afterwards took tacrolimus and steroids for about 3 years. General study results and limits: Allograft clonal ratios (graft-versus-host to host-versus-graft) were high in patients who had graft-donor T cell macrochimerism. GvH clones detected in recipient marrow included some appearing first in ileum or blood. Early post-transplant falls in HvG clones accompanied the peak levels of circulating GvH clones.

The CDR3 extends over 14 amino acids. V lost 7 bases to trimming and J lost 3 bases, with 15 bases between them. Germline CDR1 and CDR2: SGHTA and FQGNSA. Libraries were prepared by immunoSEQ multiplex PCR; TCRdb keeps only in-frame clonotypes and omits some of them. The table has more than 75,000 clones, approximately 89% seen once. As concerns this clone: The target antigen is unknown.

Source: unstimulated CD4+ T cells sorted from spleen or lymph node cells, taken before transplant. The V and J genes are TRBV7-2 and TRBJ2-5; the D gene is possibly TRBD2 (6 bases). The clonotype originates from a human donor who was the organ donor for an intestinal transplant. In nucleotides, the CDR3 is TGTGCCAGCAAAAAGTGGGGACTGGAAGAGACCCAGTACTTC. This codes for CASKKWGLEETQYF.